By share, the clone carrying this T cell receptor beta chain counts as large. The sample belongs to a study of sequential checkpoint blockade in melanoma. Study-wide background: TCRβ was sequenced from DNA of about 96 pretreatment tumors. Matched biopsies came pretreatment and at week 13 for twenty-two patients.

Profiled with immunoSEQ multiplex PCR; TCRdb holds only in-frame clones, not every one. The sample records 1,500 to 2,000 clones, about a quarter being singletons. V shed 5 bases and J 4 bases; nucleotides not matched to a gene: 7. This CDR3 is 15 amino acids long. Germline assignment: CDR1 MNHGY and CDR2 SAAAGT. Documented treatment: randomized to nivolumab then ipilimumab (arm A) or the reverse (arm B). Material: tumor tissue (inferred from file names), obtained from a patient given nivolumab and ipilimumab in sequence. The chain links TRBV6-8 to TRBJ2-2, with TRBD2 matching over 7 bases. This receptor was taken from a human donor with melanoma. The CDR3 protein is CASSKTSSVTGELFF. The DNA for the CDR3 is TGTGCCAGCAGTAAGACTAGCTCGGTCACCGGGGAGCTGTTTTTT.